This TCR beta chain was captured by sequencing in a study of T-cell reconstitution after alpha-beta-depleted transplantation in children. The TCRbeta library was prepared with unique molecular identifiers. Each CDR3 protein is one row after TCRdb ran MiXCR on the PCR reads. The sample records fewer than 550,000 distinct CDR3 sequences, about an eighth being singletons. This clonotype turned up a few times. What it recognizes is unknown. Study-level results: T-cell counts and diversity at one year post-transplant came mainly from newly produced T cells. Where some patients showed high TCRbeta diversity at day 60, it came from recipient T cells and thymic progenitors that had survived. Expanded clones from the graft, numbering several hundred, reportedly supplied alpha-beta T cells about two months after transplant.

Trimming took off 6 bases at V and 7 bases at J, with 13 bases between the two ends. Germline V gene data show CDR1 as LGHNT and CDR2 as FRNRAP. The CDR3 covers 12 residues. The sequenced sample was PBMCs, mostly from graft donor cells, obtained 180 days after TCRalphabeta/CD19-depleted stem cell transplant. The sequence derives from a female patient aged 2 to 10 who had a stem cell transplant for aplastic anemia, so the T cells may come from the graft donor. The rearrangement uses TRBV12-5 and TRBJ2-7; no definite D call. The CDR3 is CASGPTVEEQYF. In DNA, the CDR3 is TGTGCTAGTGGGCCGACGGTGGAAGAGCAGTACTTC.